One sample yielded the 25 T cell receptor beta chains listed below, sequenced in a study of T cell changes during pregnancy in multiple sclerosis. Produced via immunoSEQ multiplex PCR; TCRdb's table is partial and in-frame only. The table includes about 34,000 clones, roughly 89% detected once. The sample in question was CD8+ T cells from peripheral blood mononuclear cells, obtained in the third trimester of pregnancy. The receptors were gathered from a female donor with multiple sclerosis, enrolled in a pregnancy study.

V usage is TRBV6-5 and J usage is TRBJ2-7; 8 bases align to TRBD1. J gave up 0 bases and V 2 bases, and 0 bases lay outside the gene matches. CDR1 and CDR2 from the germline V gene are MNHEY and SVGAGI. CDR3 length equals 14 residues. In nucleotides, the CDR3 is TGTGCCAGCAGTTACACAGGGGGCTCCTACGAGCAGTACTTC. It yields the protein CASSYTGGSYEQYF.

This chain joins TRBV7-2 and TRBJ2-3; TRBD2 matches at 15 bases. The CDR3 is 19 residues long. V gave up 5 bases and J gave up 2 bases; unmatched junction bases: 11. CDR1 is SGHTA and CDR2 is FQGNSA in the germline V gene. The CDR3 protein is CASSGPGLAGGVATDTQYF. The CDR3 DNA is TGTGCCAGCAGCGGGCCGGGACTAGCGGGGGGAGTAGCCACAGATACGCAGTATTTT.

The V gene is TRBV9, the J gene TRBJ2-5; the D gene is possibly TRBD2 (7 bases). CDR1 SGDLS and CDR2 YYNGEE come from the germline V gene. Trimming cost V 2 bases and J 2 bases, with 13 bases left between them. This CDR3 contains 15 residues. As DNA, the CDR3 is TGTGCCAGCAGCGTCGAGGGGGGGCGGCAAGAGACCCAGTACTTC. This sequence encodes CASSVEGGRQETQYF.

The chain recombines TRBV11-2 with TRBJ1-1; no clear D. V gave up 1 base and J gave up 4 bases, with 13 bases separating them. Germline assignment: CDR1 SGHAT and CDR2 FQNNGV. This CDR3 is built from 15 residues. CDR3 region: CASSLVVEEGTEAFF. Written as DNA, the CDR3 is TGTGCCAGCAGCTTAGTCGTTGAGGAGGGCACTGAAGCTTTCTTT.

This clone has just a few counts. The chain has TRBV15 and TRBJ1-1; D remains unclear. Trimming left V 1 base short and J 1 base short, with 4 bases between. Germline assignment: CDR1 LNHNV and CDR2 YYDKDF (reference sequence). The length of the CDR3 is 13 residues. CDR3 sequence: CATSRAQNTEAFF. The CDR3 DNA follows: TGTGCCACCAGCAGAGCACAGAACACTGAAGCTTTCTTT.

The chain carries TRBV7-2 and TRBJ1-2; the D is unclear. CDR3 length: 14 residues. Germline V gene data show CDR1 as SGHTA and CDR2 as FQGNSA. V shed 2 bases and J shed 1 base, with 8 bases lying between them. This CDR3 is CASSLSGDNYGYTF. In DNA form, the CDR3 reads TGTGCCAGCAGCTTATCCGGGGATAACTATGGCTACACCTTC.

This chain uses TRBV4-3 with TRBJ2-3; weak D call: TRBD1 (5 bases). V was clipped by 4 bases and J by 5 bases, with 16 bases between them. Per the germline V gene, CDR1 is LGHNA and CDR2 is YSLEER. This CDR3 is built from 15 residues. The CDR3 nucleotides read TGCGCCAGCAGCCCTACGCCAGGGCCAGGAGATACGCAGTATTTT. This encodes CASSPTPGPGDTQYF.

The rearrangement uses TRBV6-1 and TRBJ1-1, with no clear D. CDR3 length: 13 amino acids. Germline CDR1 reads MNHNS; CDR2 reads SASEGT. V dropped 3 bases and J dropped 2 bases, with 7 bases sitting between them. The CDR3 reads CASSERGNTEAFF. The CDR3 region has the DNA TGTGCCAGCAGTGAGCGGGGAAACACTGAAGCTTTCTTT.

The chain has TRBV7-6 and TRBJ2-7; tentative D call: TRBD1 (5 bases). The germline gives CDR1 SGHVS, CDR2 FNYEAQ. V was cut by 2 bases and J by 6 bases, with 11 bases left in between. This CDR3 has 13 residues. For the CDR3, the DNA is TGTGCCAGCAGCTTATCCCAAAGGGGCGAGCAGTACTTC. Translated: CASSLSQRGEQYF. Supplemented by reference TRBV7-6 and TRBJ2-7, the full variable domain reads GAGVSQSPRYKVTKRGQDVALRCDPISGHVSLYWYRQALGQGPEFLTYFNYEAQQDKSGLPNDRFSAERPEGSISTLTIQRTEQRDSAMYRCASSLSQRGEQYFGPGTRLTVT.

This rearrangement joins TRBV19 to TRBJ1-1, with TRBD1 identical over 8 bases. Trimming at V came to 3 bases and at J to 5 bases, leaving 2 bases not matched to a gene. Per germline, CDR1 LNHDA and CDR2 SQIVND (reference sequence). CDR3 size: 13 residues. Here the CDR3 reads CASSITGGTEAFF. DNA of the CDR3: TGTGCCAGTAGTATCACAGGGGGGACTGAAGCTTTCTTT.

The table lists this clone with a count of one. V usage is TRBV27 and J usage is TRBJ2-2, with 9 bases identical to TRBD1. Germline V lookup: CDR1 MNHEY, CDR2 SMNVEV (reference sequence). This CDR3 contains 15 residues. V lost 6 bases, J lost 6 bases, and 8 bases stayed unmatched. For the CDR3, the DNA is TGTGCCAGCAGAACAGGGGGCTCTTTCTCCGGGGAGCTGTTTTTT. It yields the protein CASRTGGSFSGELFF.

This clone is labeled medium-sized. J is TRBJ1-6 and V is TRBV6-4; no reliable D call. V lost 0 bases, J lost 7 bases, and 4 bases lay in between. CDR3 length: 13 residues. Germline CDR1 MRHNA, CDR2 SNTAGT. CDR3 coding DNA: TGTGCCAGCAGTGACTCGACAAATTCACCCCTCCACTTT. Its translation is CASSDSTNSPLHF.

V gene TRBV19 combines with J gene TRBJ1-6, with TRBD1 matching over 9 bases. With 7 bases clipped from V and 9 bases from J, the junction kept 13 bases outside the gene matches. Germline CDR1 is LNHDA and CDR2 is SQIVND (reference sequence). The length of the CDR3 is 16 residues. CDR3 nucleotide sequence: TGTGCCAGTACCGCCCCGCCGGGACAGGGTTTTTCACCCCTCCACTTT. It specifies CASTAPPGQGFSPLHF.

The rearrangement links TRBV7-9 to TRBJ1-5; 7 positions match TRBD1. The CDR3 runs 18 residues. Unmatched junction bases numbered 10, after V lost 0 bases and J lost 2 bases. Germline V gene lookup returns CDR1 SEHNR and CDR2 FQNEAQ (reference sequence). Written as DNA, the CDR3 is TGTGCCAGCAGCTTAGCTTCCCCCGACAGGGTGGGCAATCAGCCCCAGCATTTT. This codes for CASSLASPDRVGNQPQHF. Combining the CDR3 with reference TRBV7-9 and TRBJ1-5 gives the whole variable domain DTGVSQNPRHKITKRGQNVTFRCDPISEHNRLYWYRQTLGQGPEFLTYFQNEAQLEKSRLLSDRFSAERPKGSFSTLEIQRTEQGDSAMYLCASSLASPDRVGNQPQHFGDGTRLSIL.

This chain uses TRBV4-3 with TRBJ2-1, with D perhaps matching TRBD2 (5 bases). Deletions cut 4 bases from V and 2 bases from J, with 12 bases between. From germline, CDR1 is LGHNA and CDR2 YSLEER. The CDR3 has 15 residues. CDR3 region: CASSPSPGTYNEQFF. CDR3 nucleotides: TGCGCCAGCAGCCCTTCCCCCGGGACCTACAATGAGCAGTTCTTC.

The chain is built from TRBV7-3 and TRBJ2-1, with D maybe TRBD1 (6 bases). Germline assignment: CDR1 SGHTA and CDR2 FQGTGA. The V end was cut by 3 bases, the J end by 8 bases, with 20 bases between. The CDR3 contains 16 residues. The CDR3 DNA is TGTGCCAGCAGCTTCACCCCGGGGCTTGGGGGCGATGAGCAGTTCTTC. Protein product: CASSFTPGLGGDEQFF.

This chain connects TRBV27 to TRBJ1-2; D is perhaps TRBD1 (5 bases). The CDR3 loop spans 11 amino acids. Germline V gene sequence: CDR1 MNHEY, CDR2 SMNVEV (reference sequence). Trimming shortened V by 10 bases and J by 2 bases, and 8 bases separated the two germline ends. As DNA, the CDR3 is TGTGCCACCCGACAGAACTATGGCTACACCTTC. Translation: CATRQNYGYTF.

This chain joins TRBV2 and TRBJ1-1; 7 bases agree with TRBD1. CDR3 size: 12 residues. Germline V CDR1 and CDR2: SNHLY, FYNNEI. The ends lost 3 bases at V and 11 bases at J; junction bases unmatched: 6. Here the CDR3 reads CASSERGHGAFF. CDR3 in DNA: TGTGCCAGCAGTGAGAGGGGGCATGGTGCTTTCTTT.

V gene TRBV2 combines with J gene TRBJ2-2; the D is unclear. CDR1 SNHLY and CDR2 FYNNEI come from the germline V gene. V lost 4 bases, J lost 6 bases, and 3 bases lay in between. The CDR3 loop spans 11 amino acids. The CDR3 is CASSAAGELFF. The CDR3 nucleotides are TGTGCCAGCAGTGCGGCCGGGGAGCTGTTTTTT.

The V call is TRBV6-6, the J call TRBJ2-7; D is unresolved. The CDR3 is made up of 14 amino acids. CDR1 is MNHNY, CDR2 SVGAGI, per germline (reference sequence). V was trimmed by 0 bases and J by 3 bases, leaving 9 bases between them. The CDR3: CASSYSSVGYEQYF. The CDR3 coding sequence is TGTGCCAGCAGTTACTCGAGCGTAGGCTACGAGCAGTACTTC.

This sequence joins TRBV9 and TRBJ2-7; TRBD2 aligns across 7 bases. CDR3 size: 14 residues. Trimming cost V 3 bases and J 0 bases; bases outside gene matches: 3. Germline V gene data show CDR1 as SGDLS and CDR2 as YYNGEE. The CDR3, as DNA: TGTGCCAGCAGCGGACCTAGCGGCTCCTACGAGCAGTACTTC. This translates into CASSGPSGSYEQYF.

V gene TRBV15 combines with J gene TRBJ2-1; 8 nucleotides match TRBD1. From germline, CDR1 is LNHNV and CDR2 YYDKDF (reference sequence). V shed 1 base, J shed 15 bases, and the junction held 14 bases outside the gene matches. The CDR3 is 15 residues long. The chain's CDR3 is CATSRGDRTSLRGFF. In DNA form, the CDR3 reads TGTGCCACCAGCAGAGGGGACAGGACCAGCCTTAGAGGGTTCTTC.

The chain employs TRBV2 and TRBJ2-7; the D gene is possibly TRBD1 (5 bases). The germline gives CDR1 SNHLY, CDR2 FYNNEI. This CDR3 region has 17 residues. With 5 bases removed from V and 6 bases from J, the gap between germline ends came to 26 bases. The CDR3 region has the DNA TGTGCCAGCAGTTACCCCCCAGGGAACATCGCCGGCCGCGAGCAGTACTTC. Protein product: CASSYPPGNIAGREQYF.

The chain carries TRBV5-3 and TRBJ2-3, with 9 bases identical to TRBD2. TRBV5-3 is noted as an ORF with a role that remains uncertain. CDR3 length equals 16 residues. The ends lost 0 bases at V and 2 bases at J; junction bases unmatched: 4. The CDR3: CARSLASGDYTDTQYF. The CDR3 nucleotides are TGTGCCAGAAGCTTGGCTAGCGGGGATTACACAGATACGCAGTATTTT.

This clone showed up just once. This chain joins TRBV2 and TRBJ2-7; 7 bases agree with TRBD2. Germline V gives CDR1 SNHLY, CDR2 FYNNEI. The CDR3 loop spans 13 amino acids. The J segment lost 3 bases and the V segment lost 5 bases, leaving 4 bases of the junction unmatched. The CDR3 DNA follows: TGTGCCAGCAGTCCTAGCGGCGGCTACGAGCAGTACTTC. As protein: CASSPSGGYEQYF.